The source of this T cell receptor beta chain is a study of T-cell memory formation after mild COVID-19. General observations from the study: The main location of contracting CD4+ clones was CM and EM, and that of contracting CD8+ clones was EMRA. The study detected some responding clones in pre-infection memory, suggesting cross-reactive memory joined. CD4/CD8 balance held among clones contracting day 15 to 85, and later expanders leaned CD4+.

5'RACE primed from the constant segment yielded TCR alpha and TCR beta cDNA libraries bearing sample barcodes and UMIs. MiXCR, run by TCRdb on the 5' RACE reads, gives a single entry per CDR3 protein. The sample yields 250,000 to 350,000 distinct CDR3 sequences, 15% to 20% seen once. V lost 2 bases and J lost 11, with 15 bases in between. Germline CDR1 reads MDHEN; CDR2 reads SYDVKM. The CDR3 covers 13 residues. Notes on this clonotype: Its antigen is unknown.

The clonotype was recovered from a man aged 18-30 years who had mild COVID-19 (a few samples of this study predate the infection). Cell type and time point are not known. Sample: PBMCs or a T cell subset sorted from them (not recorded which). The chain couples TRBV28 to TRBJ1-1; possible D gene TRBD1, 5 bases. DNA for the CDR3: TGTGCCAGCAGTTTAGAGGGGAGGGGCAGGGCTTTCTTT. It specifies CASSLEGRGRAFF. The full variable domain, in which reference TRBV28 and TRBJ1-1 provide the parts outside the CDR3, is DVKVTQSSRYLVKRTGEKVFLECVQDMDHENMFWYRQDPGLGLRLIYFSYDVKMKEKGDIPEGYSVSREKKERFSLILESASTNQTSMYLCASSLEGRGRAFFGQGTRLTVV.